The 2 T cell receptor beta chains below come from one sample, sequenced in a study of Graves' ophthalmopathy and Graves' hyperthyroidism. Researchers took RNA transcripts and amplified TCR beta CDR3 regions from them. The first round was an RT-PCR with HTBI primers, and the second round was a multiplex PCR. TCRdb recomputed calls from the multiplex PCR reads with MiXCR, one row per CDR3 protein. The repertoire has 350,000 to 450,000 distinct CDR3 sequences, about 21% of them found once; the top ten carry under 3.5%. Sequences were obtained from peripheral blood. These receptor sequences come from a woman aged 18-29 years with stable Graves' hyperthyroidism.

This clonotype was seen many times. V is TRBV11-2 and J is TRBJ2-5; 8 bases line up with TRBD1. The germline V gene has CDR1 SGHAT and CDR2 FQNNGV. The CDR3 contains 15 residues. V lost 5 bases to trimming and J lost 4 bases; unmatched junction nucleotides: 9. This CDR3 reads CASSDSRTGSETQYF. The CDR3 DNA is TGTGCCAGCAGCGACTCCAGGACAGGGTCAGAGACCCAGTACTTC.

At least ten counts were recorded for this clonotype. CDR3 sequence: CSPTRLGYEQYF. The CDR3 DNA follows: TGCAGCCCCACTAGGCTGGGCTACGAGCAGTACTTC. V usage is TRBV20-1 and J usage is TRBJ2-7, with D perhaps TRBD2 (5 bases). Germline V CDR1 and CDR2: DFQATT, SNEGSKA (reference sequence). The CDR3 sequence is 12 residues long.